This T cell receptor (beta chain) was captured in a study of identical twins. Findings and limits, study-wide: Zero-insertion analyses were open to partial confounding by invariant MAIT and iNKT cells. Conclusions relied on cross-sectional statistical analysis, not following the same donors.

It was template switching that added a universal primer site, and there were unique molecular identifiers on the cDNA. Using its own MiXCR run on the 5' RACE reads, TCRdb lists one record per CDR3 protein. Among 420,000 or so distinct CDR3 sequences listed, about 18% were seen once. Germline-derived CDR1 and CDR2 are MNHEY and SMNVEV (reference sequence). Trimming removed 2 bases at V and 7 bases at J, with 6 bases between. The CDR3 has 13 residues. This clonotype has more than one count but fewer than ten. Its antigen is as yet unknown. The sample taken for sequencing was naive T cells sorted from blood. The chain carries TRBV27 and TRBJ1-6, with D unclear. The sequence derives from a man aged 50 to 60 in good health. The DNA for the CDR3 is TGTGCCAGCAGTTTAACAGTGAATTCACCCCTCCACTTT. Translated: CASSLTVNSPLHF.